Presented here are 10 T cell receptor beta chains from one specimen sequenced in a study of cytomegalovirus exposure and HLA in healthy donors. 60 Vbeta and 13 Jbeta primers were used in PCR. Produced via immunoSEQ multiplex PCR; TCRdb's table is partial and in-frame only. The data contain 200,000 to 250,000 clones, more than 85% of them singletons. The material sequenced was PBMCs. The receptors shown here come from a woman aged 18-30 years in good health and CMV-seronegative.

The J gene is TRBJ1-1, the V gene TRBV7-8; 12 bases align to TRBD1. Germline lookup yields CDR1 SGHVS and CDR2 FQNEAQ. Trimming took 5 bases from V and 3 from J; bases not matched to a gene: 4. This CDR3 region has 15 residues. CDR3 sequence reads: CASSTGQGAHTEAFF. The DNA of the CDR3 is TGTGCCAGCAGCACGGGACAGGGGGCCCACACTGAAGCTTTCTTT.

The chain recombines TRBV27 with TRBJ2-7; 9 bases map to TRBD1. There are 16 residues in the CDR3. V was pared by 0 bases and J by 2 bases, with 5 bases of the junction left unmatched. Per the germline V gene, CDR1 is MNHEY and CDR2 is SMNVEV (reference sequence). The CDR3 sequence: CASSLSGQGFPYEQYF. DNA for the CDR3: TGTGCCAGCAGTTTATCGGGACAGGGCTTCCCCTACGAGCAGTACTTC.

V is TRBV4-2 and J is TRBJ2-1; the D gene is possibly TRBD1 (5 bases). This CDR3 has 15 residues. Between the trimmed V and J ends, which lost 1 base and 5 bases, there was a span of 12 bases. In germline, CDR1 is LGHNA, CDR2 YNFKEQ. CDR3 coding DNA: TGTGCCAGCAGCCAAGTAGACAGTACAAACAATGAGCAGTTCTTC. Translation gives CASSQVDSTNNEQFF.

The chain is built from TRBV9 and TRBJ2-1; 12 positions agree with TRBD2. The junction had 5 bases not matched to a gene; V was cut back by 4 bases and J by 9 bases. CDR1 and CDR2 from the germline V gene are SGDLS and YYNGEE. The CDR3 consists of 14 residues. Here the CDR3 reads CASSWEGLAGEQFF. The CDR3 bases are TGTGCCAGCAGCTGGGAGGGACTAGCGGGTGAGCAGTTCTTC.

The V call is TRBV6-5, the J call TRBJ1-2; tentatively, D is TRBD1 (5 bases). The V and J ends lost 7 bases and 4 bases respectively, with 10 bases between them. In germline, CDR1 is MNHEY, CDR2 SVGAGI. The CDR3 runs to 12 residues. The CDR3 reads CASTRDFYGYTF. CDR3 nucleotides: TGTGCCAGCACTCGGGACTTCTATGGCTACACCTTC.

The chain has TRBV6-5 and TRBJ2-7; 9 nucleotides align to TRBD2. Germline CDR1 reads MNHEY; CDR2 reads SVGAGI. The trim removed 6 bases at V and 3 bases at J, leaving 6 bases unmatched. The CDR3 has 14 amino acids. CDR3 DNA sequence: TGTGCCAGCAGCTACGGACTAGCGAGCTACGAGCAGTACTTC. Encoded protein: CASSYGLASYEQYF.

In this sample, this clone turned up once. J is TRBJ1-2 and V is TRBV7-2; D uncertain. This CDR3 spans 12 amino acids. Germline V gives CDR1 SGHTA, CDR2 FQGNSA. Trimming shortened V by 6 bases and J by 8 bases, and 13 bases separated the two germline ends. CDR3 DNA sequence: TGTGCCAGCAGACTTTTAGTGGAGGGCTACACCTTC. Translation: CASRLLVEGYTF.

This chain links TRBV25-1 with TRBJ1-2, with 10 nucleotides matching TRBD1. V gave up 6 bases and J gave up 8 bases; unmatched junction bases: 9. Germline V gene sequence: CDR1 MGHDK, CDR2 SYGVNS. CDR3 length: 14 residues. The DNA for the CDR3 is TGTGCCAGCAGAAAAACCGGGACAGGGGAGGGCTACACCTTC. The encoded protein is CASRKTGTGEGYTF.

The chain couples TRBV27 to TRBJ2-7; D not resolved. The CDR3 contains 12 residues. V shed 0 bases and J shed 4 bases, with 4 bases lying between them. Germline loops: CDR1 MNHEY, CDR2 SMNVEV (reference sequence). The CDR3 loop reads CASSLSGYEQYF. CDR3 nucleotides: TGTGCCAGCAGTTTATCCGGTTACGAGCAGTACTTC.

Concerning this clone itself: Here the CDR3 omits its conserved ending phenylalanine or tryptophan, so a read error is the likely source. The rearrangement joins TRBV27 to TRBJ2-4; D not resolved. V was cut by 1 base and J by 0 bases, with 22 bases left in between. This CDR3 spans 20 amino acids. Germline-derived CDR1 and CDR2 are MNHEY and SMNVEV (reference sequence). The CDR3 reads CASSLLSLRVRFLAKNIQYL. The DNA for the CDR3 is TGTGCCAGCAGTTTATTATCGTTACGAGTGAGATTTCTAGCCAAAAACATTCAGTACCTC.